This section outlines one T cell receptor beta chain sequence together with its context. Its antigen remains undetermined. No much larger clonotype is one base removed from it; base qualities were not supplied. Each donor gave one peripheral blood draw, averaging approximately 0.12 L, which was collected into heparinised tubes. Using a panel that included CD45RO, CCR7, CD25, CD127, CD95 and CD27, naive, central memory, regulatory and stem cell-like memory CD4+ T cells were sorted on a BD FACSAria II. Purity was above 95% for every sorted population. PBMCs were separated immediately by Lymphoprep density gradient centrifugation and were stained directly, without being cultured. To minimize batch effects, samples were stained and sorted in pairs, one healthy donor with one patient per experiment. The data derive from a study of beta chain features in type 1 diabetes (dated by TCRdb to the late 2010s). For context, the study as a whole: Patients and healthy donors did not differ in mean age, gender distribution, total cell number or subset yield. Regulatory and stem cell-like memory subsets were obtained from only 8 patients and roughly 8 healthy donors, while naive and central memory subsets were obtained from all 30 or so donors. The study compared TCRB repertoires of sorted circulating CD4+ T cell subsets between recently diagnosed type 1 diabetes patients and matched healthy donors. Across all samples, around 99 million sorted cells were examined, and cell number per subset correlated strongly with RNA yield. Points the paper makes about the study in general: Because cDNA was sequenced instead of genomic DNA, highly expressing activated cells could be over-represented, though the groups showed no difference in activation or CD3 levels. A moderate but significant shortening of TCRB CDR3 length was observed in type 1 diabetes patients in all four CD4+ subsets. HLA sub-analyses involved small numbers of individuals, so any influence of HLA type on TCRB rearrangement remained unresolved. Naive, central memory and regulatory TCRB repertoires appeared to be more alike among patients than among healthy donors. Shorter templates might be favored by PCR, yet because patient and control samples were amplified and corrected together, any such skew would affect both groups equally. At VDJ recombination sites, patients with type 1 diabetes made fewer insertions and deleted more nucleotides, a pattern implying thymic rearrangement abnormalities.

The CDR1 and CDR2 encoded by the germline V gene are SQVTM and ANQGSEA. From cysteine to phenylalanine, the CDR3 is 11 amino acids long. Only the CDR3 portion is preserved as DNA: 33 bases, with reading frame beginning at the first base. Trimming costs V 3 bases and J 4 bases, and their ends lie 6 bases apart. The entire isolated RNA was reverse transcribed using the High Capacity cDNA Reverse Transcription Kit, and thus expressed TCRB transcripts were sequenced. Deep immunoSEQ sequencing was performed on naive, central memory and regulatory T cell samples, with an average of about 3.6 million total reads per sample. After sorted cells were lysed in RLT buffer, RNA was extracted with DNase-treated RNeasy Micro or Mini kits, with the choice depending on cell number. Each cell subset was processed separately to prevent cross-contamination, with patient and healthy donor samples processed together. Using the immunoSEQ multiplex PCR, TCRB sequences were amplified from cDNA into 87-bp fragments spanning the CDR3 region. The amplicons were sequenced using the Illumina HiSeq platform. As for the original processing: PCR bias was computationally corrected using synthetic template baselines, reads within Hamming distance 2 were collapsed, and singletons that could not be merged were discarded. Reads were aligned to IMGT to assign V, D and J genes, CDR3 length, and insertions or deletions at six rearrangement sites. Within each subset, clonotype counts were normalized to the number of sorted cells before true diversity and Gini coefficients were calculated with the tcR R package. Repertoire sharing was quantified using the overlap coefficient calculated on TCRB nucleotide sequences. Out-of-frame TCRB sequences from naive cells were analyzed as a proxy for the pre-selection repertoire. In TCRdb, the immuneACCESS table is reduced to in-frame sequences with V and J assigned. These tables do not hold every clone; where another copy was compared, an unresolved V gene accounts for under half, and the others remain unexplained. The V and J calls and clone size come from that table; D and trimming were worked out from the DNA. The table for this sample lists 680,000 or so clones; under 15% of them were counted only once. The ten largest clones add up to less than 0.025% of the sample.

The sequencing input was naive CD4+ T cells from blood. According to the study, the label for this sample's cell subset or site signals: true naive CD4+ T cells. This clonotype originated in a man aged 18-30 years with type 1 diabetes. Recombination joined TRBV29-1 with TRBJ1-2; the D gene is not confidently resolved. The CDR3 loop reads CSVDFLYGYTF. The base sequence is TGCAGCGTTGATTTTCTCTATGGCTACACCTTC.